This T cell receptor beta chain originates from a study of blood T cell repertoires in COVID-19. Produced via immunoSEQ multiplex PCR; TCRdb's table is partial and in-frame only. The data show approximately 200,000 clones, with 86% seen just once and about 9.6% held by the top ten. The CDR3 contains 18 residues. The trim removed 6 bases at V and 0 bases at J, leaving 8 bases unmatched. Germline values: CDR1 LNHDA, CDR2 SQIVND (reference sequence). This clone was seen more than once but under ten times. The sample taken for sequencing was PBMCs or T cells enriched from blood (not recorded which). This chain joins TRBV19 and TRBJ2-1, with 13 nucleotides matching TRBD2. The TCR sequence derives from a woman aged 25-40 years who had recovered from COVID-19. The DNA of the CDR3 is TGTGCCAGTAGCGCGGGACTAGCGGGACTCAGCTCCTACAATGAGCAGTTCTTC. It encodes CASSAGLAGLSSYNEQFF.